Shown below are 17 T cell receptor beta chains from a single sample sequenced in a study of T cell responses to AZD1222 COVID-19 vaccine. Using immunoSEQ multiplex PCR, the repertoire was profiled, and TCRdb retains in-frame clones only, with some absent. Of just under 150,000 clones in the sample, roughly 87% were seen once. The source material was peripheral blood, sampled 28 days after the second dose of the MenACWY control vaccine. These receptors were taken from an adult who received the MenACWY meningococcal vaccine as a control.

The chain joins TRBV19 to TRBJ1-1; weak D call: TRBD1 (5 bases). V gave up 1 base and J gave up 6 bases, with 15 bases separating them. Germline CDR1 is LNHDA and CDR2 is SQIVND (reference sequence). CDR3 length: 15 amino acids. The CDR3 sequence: CASSIGGAGKAEAFF. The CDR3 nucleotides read TGTGCCAGTAGTATAGGGGGCGCGGGGAAGGCTGAAGCTTTCTTT.

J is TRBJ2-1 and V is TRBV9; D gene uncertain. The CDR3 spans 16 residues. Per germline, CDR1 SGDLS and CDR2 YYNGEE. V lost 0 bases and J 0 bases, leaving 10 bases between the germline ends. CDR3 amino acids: CASSVVRSSSYNEQFF. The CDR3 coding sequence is TGTGCCAGCAGCGTAGTGCGGTCCAGCTCCTACAATGAGCAGTTCTTC.

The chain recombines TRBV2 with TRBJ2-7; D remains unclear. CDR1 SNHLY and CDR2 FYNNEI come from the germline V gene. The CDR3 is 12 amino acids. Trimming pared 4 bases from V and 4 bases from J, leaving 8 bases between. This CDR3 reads CASSGSFYEQYF. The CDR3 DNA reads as TGTGCCAGCAGTGGCTCCTTTTACGAGCAGTACTTC.

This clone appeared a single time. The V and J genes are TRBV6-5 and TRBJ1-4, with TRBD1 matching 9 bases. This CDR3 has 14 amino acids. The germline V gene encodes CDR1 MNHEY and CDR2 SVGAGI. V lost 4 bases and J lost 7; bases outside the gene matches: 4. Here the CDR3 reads CASSSRTGVEKLFF. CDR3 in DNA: TGTGCCAGCAGTTCTAGGACAGGGGTTGAAAAACTGTTTTTT.

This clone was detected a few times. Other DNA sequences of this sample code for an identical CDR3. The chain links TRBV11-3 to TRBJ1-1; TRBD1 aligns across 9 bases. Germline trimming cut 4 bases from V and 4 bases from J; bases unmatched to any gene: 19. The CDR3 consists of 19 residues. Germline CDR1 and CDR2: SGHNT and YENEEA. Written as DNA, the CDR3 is TGTGCCAGCAGCTCGTTCCTACCGGGACAGGGCCGGAAGGCCACTGAAGCTTTCTTT. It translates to CASSSFLPGQGRKATEAFF.

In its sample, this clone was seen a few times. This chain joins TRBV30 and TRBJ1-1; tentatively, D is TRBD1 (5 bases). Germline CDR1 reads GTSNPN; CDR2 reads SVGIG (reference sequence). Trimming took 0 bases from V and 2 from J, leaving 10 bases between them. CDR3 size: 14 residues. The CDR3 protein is CAWSVGEVNTEAFF. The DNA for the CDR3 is TGTGCCTGGAGTGTAGGGGAGGTAAACACTGAAGCTTTCTTT.

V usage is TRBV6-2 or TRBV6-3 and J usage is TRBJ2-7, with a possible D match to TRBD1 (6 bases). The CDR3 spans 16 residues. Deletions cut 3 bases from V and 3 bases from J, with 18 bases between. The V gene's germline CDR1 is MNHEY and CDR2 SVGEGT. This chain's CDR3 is CASSYSRARGDYEQYF. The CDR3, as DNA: TGTGCCAGCAGTTATTCAAGGGCCAGGGGTGACTACGAGCAGTACTTC.

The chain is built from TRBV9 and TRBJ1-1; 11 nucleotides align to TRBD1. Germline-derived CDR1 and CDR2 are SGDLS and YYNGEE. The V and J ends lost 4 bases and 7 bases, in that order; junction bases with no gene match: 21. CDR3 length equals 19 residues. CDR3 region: CASSSARAQDRGRGGEAFF. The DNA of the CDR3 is TGTGCCAGCAGCTCTGCCAGGGCTCAGGACAGGGGGCGCGGCGGTGAAGCTTTCTTT.

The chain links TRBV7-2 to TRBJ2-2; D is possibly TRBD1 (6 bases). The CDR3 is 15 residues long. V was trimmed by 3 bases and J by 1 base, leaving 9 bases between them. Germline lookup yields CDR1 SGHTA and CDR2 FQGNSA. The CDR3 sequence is CASSFTGRNTGELFF. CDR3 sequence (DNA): TGTGCCAGCAGCTTTACAGGGCGGAACACCGGGGAGCTGTTTTTT.

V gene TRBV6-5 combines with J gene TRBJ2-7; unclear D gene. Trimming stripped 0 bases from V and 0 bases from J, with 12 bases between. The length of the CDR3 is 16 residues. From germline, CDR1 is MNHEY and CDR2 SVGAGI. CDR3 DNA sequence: TGTGCCAGCAGTTACTCGTCCCCCTTCAGCTCCTACGAGCAGTACTTC. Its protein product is CASSYSSPFSSYEQYF.

The CDR3 DNA reads as TGTGCCAGCAGACCACAGGGGGATCAGCCCCAGCATTTT. Its translation: CASRPQGDQPQHF. The chain joins TRBV6-5 to TRBJ1-5; 8 bases fit TRBD1. J lost 5 bases, V lost 6 bases, and 3 bases had no gene match. There are 13 residues in the CDR3. CDR1 and CDR2 from the germline V gene are MNHEY and SVGAGI.

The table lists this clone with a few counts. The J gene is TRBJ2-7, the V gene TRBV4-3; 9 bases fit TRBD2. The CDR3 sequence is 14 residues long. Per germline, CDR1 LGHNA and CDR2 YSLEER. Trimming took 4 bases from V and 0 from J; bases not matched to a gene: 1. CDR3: CASSLSGSSYEQYF. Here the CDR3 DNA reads TGCGCCAGCAGCCTTAGCGGGAGCTCCTACGAGCAGTACTTC.

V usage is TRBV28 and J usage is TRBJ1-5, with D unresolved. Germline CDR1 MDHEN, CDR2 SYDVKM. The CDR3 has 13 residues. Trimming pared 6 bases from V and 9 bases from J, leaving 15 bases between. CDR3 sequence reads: CASSPRGSGPQHF. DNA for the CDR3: TGTGCCAGCAGCCCACGAGGGTCCGGGCCCCAGCATTTT.

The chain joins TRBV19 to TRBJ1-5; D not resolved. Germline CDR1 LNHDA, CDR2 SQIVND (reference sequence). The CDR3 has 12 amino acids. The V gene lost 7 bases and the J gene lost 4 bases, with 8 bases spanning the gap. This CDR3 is CASKDPNQPQHF. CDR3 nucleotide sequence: TGTGCCAGTAAGGACCCTAATCAGCCCCAGCATTTT.

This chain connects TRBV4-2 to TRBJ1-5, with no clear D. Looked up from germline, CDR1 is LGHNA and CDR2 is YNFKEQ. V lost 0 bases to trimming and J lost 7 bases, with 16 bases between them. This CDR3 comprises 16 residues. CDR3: CASSQDWPKGGQPQHF. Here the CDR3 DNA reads TGTGCCAGCAGCCAAGATTGGCCAAAGGGAGGGCAGCCCCAGCATTTT.

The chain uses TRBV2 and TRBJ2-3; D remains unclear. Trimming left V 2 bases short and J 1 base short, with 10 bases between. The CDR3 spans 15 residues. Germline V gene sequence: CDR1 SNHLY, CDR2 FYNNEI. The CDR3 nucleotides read TGTGCCAGCAGTGAACTCCGCGCCGGCACAGATACGCAGTATTTT. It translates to CASSELRAGTDTQYF.

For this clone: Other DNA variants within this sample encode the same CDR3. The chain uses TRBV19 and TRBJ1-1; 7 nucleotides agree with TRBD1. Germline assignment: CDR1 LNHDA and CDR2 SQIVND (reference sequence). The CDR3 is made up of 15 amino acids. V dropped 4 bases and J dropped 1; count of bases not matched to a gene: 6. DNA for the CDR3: TGTGCCAGTAGTACCAGAACAGGGGCGAACACTGAAGCTTTCTTT. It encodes CASSTRTGANTEAFF.